One and the same sample provided the 15 T cell receptor beta chains below, sequenced in a study of blood T cell repertoires in COVID-19. Profiling relied on immunoSEQ multiplex PCR, and the TCRdb table lists in-frame clones only, not all of them. Of over 150,000 clones in the sample, just over 90% were seen once. The sample comprised peripheral blood. The source is a young man with acute or convalescent COVID-19.

This sequence joins TRBV9 and TRBJ1-2; D might be TRBD1 (5 bases). The CDR3 loop spans 15 amino acids. Germline CDR1 and CDR2: SGDLS and YYNGEE. V shed 0 bases and J shed 2 bases, with 11 bases lying between them. CDR3 sequence (DNA): TGTGCCAGCAGCGTAGACGGGGGGAGGAACTATGGCTACACCTTC. It encodes CASSVDGGRNYGYTF. Complete variable domain (other parts from reference TRBV9 and TRBJ1-2): DSGVTQTPKHLITATGQRVTLRCSPRSGDLSVYWYQQSLDQGLQFLIQYYNGEERAKGNILERFSAQQFPDLHSELNLSSLELGDSALYFCASSVDGGRNYGYTFGSGTRLTVV.

The rearrangement links TRBV5-6 to TRBJ2-1; TRBD1 matches 10 bases. The CDR3 contains 16 residues. J was trimmed by 9 bases and V by 2 bases; bases with no gene match: 11. Germline CDR1 SGHDT, CDR2 YYEEEE. This CDR3 is CASSFSGTGVFIEQFF. In DNA form, the CDR3 reads TGTGCCAGCAGCTTCTCCGGGACAGGGGTTTTTATTGAGCAGTTCTTC.

The V and J genes are TRBV6-6 and TRBJ2-1; maybe TRBD2 (6 bases). The V and J ends lost 2 bases and 8 bases respectively, with 16 bases between them. The CDR3 spans 15 residues. CDR1 and CDR2 from the germline V gene are MNHNY and SVGAGI (reference sequence). Written as DNA, the CDR3 is TGTGCCAGCAGTTACGGTGCAGGGAGGACCCATGAGCAGTTCTTC. Translation gives CASSYGAGRTHEQFF.

Of note for this clone: The final CDR3 position lacks the conserved phenylalanine or tryptophan, pointing to a likely read error. Because the CDR3's place on the DNA is in doubt, the DNA is left out and the CDR3 is given as listed by TCRdb. The chain carries TRBV2 and TRBJ1-4. Counting both end residues, the CDR3 totals 9 amino acids. CDR1 SNHLY and CDR2 FYNNEI come from the germline V gene. CDR3 protein: CASSPPEVY.

Remarks on this clone: The junction and the germline gene differ at one end; a read error may be behind it. The chain links TRBV18 to TRBJ2-7; tentatively, D is TRBD1 (5 bases). This CDR3 has 14 amino acids. Germline assignment: CDR1 KGHSH and CDR2 LQKENI. CDR3 nucleotide sequence: TGTGCCAGCTCACCAGGCGGCCTAGAGAGACAGAGACTCTTC. Translating it yields CASSPGGLERQRLF.

The chain employs TRBV4-1 and TRBJ2-1; TRBD2 might be the D (5 bases). Trimming cost V 5 bases and J 2 bases, with 16 bases left between them. Per germline, CDR1 MGHRA and CDR2 YSYEKL. The CDR3 is 16 residues long. The DNA of the CDR3 is TGCGCCAGCAGCGCACGACTTACGACTACCTACAATGAGCAGTTCTTC. As protein: CASSARLTTTYNEQFF.

V usage is TRBV29-1 and J usage is TRBJ2-6; the match to TRBD2 covers 8 bases. CDR3 size: 17 residues. Germline V gene data show CDR1 as SQVTM and CDR2 as ANQGSEA. Trimming took 7 bases from V and 0 from J; bases not matched to a gene: 11. CDR3 in amino acids: CSAGLRTSFSGANVLTF. The DNA of the CDR3 is TGCAGCGCCGGCCTCCGGACTAGCTTCTCTGGGGCCAACGTCCTGACTTTC.

The chain links TRBV2 to TRBJ1-3; 10 bases fit TRBD1. The V gene end was trimmed by 3 bases and the J gene end by 0 bases; junction bases not matched to a gene: 8. The CDR3 loop spans 18 amino acids. Germline V lookup: CDR1 SNHLY, CDR2 FYNNEI. CDR3 sequence reads: CASSEGPWDRGSGNTIYF. CDR3 sequence (DNA): TGTGCCAGCAGTGAGGGGCCTTGGGACAGGGGCTCTGGAAACACCATATATTTT.

The chain has TRBV19 and TRBJ1-2; the match to TRBD1 covers 9 bases. This CDR3 region has 15 residues. J was trimmed by 3 bases and V by 3 bases; bases with no gene match: 5. Germline CDR1 LNHDA, CDR2 SQIVND (reference sequence). The chain's CDR3 is CASSISTGGDYGYTF. The CDR3 DNA follows: TGTGCCAGTAGTATTTCGACAGGGGGTGACTATGGCTACACCTTC. Together with reference TRBV19 and TRBJ1-2, the CDR3 gives the full variable domain: DGGITQSPKYLFRKEGQNVTLSCEQNLNHDAMYWYRQDPGQGLRLIYYSQIVNDFQKGDIAEGYSVSREKKESFPLTVTSAQKNPTAFYLCASSISTGGDYGYTFGSGTRLTVV.

This clone was seen only once. V and J are TRBV15 and TRBJ2-2; TRBD1 agrees at 7 bases. The J segment lost 7 bases and the V segment lost 1 base, leaving 9 bases of the junction unmatched. Germline loops: CDR1 LNHNV, CDR2 YYDKDF (reference sequence). The CDR3 spans 16 residues. CDR3 sequence (DNA): TGTGCCACCAGCAGAGGAAGGGCAGGGGGTAGCGGGGAGCTGTTTTTT. Its translation: CATSRGRAGGSGELFF.

The rearrangement links TRBV11-2 to TRBJ2-1; the D gene is possibly TRBD1 (6 bases). The V gene lost 0 bases and the J gene lost 5 bases, with 20 bases spanning the gap. CDR3 length: 18 amino acids. Germline V gives CDR1 SGHAT, CDR2 FQNNGV. DNA of the CDR3: TGTGCCAGCAGCTTAGAGAGCGCAGGGGCGGCGCCGGACAATGAGCAGTTCTTC. Its protein product is CASSLESAGAAPDNEQFF.

The genes are TRBV6-5 and TRBJ1-2; a possible D gene is TRBD1 (6 bases). V lost 8 bases, J lost 2 bases, and 15 bases lay in between. Germline V gives CDR1 MNHEY, CDR2 SVGAGI. The length of the CDR3 is 14 residues. CDR3 in amino acids: CASLSAGANYGYTF. The CDR3 nucleotides are TGTGCCAGCTTATCGGCAGGGGCAAACTATGGCTACACCTTC.

This clone was counted a single time. The chain couples TRBV5-5 to TRBJ1-2; TRBD1 might be the D (5 bases). The germline gives CDR1 SGHKS, CDR2 YYEKEE (reference sequence). This CDR3 is built from 16 residues. V lost 2 bases, J lost 9 bases, and 23 bases lay in between. The CDR3 region is CASSLQAAGGLGRYTF. The CDR3 DNA is TGTGCCAGCAGCTTACAGGCCGCCGGGGGACTAGGTCGCTACACCTTC.

DNA of the CDR3: TGTGCCAGCAGGCCCATGACAGGACCGTACGAGCAGTACTTC. Its protein is CASRPMTGPYEQYF. The chain carries TRBV7-8 and TRBJ2-7; perhaps TRBD1 as D (6 bases). V was clipped by 6 bases and J by 4 bases, with 16 bases between them. The CDR3 is made up of 14 amino acids. Germline CDR1 reads SGHVS; CDR2 reads FQNEAQ.

The chain joins TRBV30 to TRBJ2-7, with 10 bases that match TRBD1. Germline V gives CDR1 GTSNPN, CDR2 SVGIG (reference sequence). This CDR3 is 14 amino acids long. Trimming removed 4 bases from V and 4 bases from J; junction bases left unmatched: 7. The CDR3, as DNA: TGTGCCTGGAACCCCGGACAGGGGGGTTACGAGCAGTACTTC. Translating it yields CAWNPGQGGYEQYF.